The present T cell receptor (beta chain) was sequenced within a study of blood T cell repertoires in COVID-19. Study at large: Whether acute or convalescent, the COVID-19 samples came from the United States, Italy and Spain. T cells, B-cell-depleted T cells, or PBMCs supplied cDNA or gDNA.

V trimming: 6 bases; J trimming: 1 base; junction bases outside the gene matches: 9. Looked up from germline, CDR1 is LGHDT and CDR2 is YNNKEL (reference sequence). This CDR3 contains 17 residues. Clones were read by immunoSEQ multiplex PCR, and TCRdb kept only the in-frame ones, dropping some. The sample holds a few hundred thousand clones, around nine tenths seen once. The TCR was taken from a man aged 55 to 70 with acute or convalescent COVID-19. V is TRBV3-1 (or the pseudogene TRBV3-2) and J is TRBJ1-2; 12 nucleotides match TRBD1. The source material was peripheral blood. The CDR3 DNA reads as TGTGCCAGCAGTCCCTTCGGGACAGGGGGCAATAACTATGGCTACACCTTC. It specifies CASSPFGTGGNNYGYTF.